This T cell receptor (beta chain) was sequenced in a study of blood T cell repertoires in COVID-19. This clone was seen a single time. Sequencing was performed with immunoSEQ multiplex PCR; in TCRdb, only in-frame clones are kept and a portion is missing. The sample includes roughly 120,000 clones, around 80% of them seen just once. The germline V and J ends were trimmed by 3 bases and 6 bases, with 6 bases remaining between them. The CDR3 covers 11 residues. Germline V CDR1 and CDR2: MNHEY, SMNVEV (reference sequence). The TCR comes from a man between 65 and 85 years old with acute or convalescent COVID-19. The chain employs TRBV27 and TRBJ2-7; D is uncertain. Input material: peripheral blood. The CDR3 sequence is CASSFGLEQYF. The CDR3 coding sequence is TGTGCCAGCAGTTTTGGGCTCGAGCAGTACTTC.